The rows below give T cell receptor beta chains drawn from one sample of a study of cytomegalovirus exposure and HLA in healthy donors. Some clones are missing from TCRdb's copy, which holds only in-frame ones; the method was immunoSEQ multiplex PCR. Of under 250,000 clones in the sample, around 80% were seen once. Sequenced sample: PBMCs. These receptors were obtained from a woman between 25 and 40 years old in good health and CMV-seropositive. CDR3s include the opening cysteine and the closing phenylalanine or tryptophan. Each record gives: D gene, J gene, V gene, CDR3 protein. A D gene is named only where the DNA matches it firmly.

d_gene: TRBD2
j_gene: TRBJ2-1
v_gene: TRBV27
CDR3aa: CASRRAGVAYNEQFF

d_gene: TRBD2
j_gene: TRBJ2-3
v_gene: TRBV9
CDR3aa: CASSLGLAGLGDTQYF

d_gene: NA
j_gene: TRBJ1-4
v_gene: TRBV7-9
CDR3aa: CASRRSGTERDEKLFF

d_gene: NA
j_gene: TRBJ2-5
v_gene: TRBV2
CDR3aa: CASSGASYQETQYF

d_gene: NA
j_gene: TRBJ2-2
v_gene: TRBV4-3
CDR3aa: CASSQGNRALTGELFF

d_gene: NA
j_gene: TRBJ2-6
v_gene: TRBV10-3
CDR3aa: CAISDRVTGANVLTF

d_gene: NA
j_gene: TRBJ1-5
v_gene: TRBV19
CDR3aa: CASREEGWNQPQHF

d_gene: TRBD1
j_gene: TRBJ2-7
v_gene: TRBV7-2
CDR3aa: CASSSPGQGYEQYF

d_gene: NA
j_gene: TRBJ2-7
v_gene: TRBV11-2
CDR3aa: CASSLLWRDDEQYF

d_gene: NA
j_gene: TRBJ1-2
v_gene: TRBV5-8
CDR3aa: CASSLEGQGSTIFPRGYTF

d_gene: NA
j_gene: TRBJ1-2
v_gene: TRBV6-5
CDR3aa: CASSYSRQASYGYTF

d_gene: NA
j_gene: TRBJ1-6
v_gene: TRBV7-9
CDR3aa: CASSPAPRWDSPLHF

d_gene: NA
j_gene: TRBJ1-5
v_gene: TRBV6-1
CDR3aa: CASSALGGQSQPQHF

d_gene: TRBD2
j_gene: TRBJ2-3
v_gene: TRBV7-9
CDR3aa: CASKSGSRADTQYF

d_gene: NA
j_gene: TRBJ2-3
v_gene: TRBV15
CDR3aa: CATGLADFTDTQYF

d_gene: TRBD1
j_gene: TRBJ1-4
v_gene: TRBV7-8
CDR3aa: CASSLGGTGVEKLFF

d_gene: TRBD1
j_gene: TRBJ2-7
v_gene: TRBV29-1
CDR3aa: CSVSKGAGLSYEQYF

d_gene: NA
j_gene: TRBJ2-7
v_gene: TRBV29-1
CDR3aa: CSASSADPYEQYF

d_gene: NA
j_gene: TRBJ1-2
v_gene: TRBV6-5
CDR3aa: CASRKIGDGYTF

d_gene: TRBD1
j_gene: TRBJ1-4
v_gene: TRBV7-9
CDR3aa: CASSSDREVGEKLFF

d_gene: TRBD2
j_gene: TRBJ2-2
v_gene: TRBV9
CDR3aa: CASSLRGLAGEPGELFF

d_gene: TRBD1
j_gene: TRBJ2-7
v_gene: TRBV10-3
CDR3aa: CAINPGGHYEQYF

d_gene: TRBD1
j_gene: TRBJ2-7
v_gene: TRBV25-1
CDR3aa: CASSEPRTGYDEQYF